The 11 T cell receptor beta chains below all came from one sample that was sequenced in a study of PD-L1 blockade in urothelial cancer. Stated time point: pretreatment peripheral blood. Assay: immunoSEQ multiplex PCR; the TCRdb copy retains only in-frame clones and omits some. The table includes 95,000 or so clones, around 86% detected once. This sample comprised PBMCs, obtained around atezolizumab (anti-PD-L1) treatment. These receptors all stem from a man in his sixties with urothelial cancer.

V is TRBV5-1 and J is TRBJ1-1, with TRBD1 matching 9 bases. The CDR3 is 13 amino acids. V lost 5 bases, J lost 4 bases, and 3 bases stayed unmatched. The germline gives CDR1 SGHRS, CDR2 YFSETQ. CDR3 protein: CASRQGAVTEAFF. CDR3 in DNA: TGCGCCAGCAGACAGGGGGCCGTCACTGAAGCTTTCTTT.

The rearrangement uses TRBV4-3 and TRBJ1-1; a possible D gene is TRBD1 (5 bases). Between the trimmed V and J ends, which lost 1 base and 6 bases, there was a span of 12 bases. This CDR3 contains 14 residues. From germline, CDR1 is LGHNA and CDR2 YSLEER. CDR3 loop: CASSQGTGEAEAFF. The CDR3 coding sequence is TGCGCCAGCAGCCAAGGAACAGGCGAGGCTGAAGCTTTCTTT.

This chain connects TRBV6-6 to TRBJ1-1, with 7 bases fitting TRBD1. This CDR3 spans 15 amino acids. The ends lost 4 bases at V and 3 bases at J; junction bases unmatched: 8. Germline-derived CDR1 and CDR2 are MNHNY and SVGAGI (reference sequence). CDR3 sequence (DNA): TGTGCCAGCAGTTTTAATCCCGGGACAGACACTGAAGCTTTCTTT. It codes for CASSFNPGTDTEAFF.

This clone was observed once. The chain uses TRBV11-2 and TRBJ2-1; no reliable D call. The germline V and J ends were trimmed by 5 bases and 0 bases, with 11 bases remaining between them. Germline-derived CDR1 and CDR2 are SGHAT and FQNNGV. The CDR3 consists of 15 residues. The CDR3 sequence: CASSPQVSSYNEQFF. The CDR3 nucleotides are TGTGCCAGCAGCCCTCAGGTAAGCTCCTACAATGAGCAGTTCTTC.

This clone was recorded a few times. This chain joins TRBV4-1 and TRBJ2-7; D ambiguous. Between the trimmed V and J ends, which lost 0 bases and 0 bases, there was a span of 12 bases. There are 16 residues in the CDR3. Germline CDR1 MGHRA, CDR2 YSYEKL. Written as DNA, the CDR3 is TGCGCCAGCAGCCAAGACTACCAGGTACTCTCCTACGAGCAGTACTTC. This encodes CASSQDYQVLSYEQYF.

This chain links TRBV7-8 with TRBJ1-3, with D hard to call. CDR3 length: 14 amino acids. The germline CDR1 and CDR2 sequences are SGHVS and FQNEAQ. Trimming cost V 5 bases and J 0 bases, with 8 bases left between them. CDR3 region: CASSPQSSGNTIYF. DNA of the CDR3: TGTGCCAGCAGCCCACAGAGCTCTGGAAACACCATATATTTT.

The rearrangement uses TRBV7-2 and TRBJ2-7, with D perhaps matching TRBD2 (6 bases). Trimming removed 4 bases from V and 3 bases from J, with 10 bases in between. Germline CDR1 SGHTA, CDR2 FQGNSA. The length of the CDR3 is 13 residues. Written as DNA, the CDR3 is TGTGCCAGCAGCTCGCGGGGTTTCTACGAGCAGTACTTC. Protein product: CASSSRGFYEQYF.

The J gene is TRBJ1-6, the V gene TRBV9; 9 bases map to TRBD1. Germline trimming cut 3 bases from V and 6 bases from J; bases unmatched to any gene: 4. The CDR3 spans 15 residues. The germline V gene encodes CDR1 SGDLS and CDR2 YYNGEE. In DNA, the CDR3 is TGTGCCAGCAGCGGCTCGACAGGGGGTAATTCACCCCTCCACTTT. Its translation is CASSGSTGGNSPLHF.

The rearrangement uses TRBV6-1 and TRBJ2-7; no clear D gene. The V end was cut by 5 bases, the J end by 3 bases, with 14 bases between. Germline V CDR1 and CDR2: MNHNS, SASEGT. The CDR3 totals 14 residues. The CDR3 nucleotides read TGTGCCAGCAGTCCCATTGGCACTATCTACGAGCAGTACTTC. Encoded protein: CASSPIGTIYEQYF.

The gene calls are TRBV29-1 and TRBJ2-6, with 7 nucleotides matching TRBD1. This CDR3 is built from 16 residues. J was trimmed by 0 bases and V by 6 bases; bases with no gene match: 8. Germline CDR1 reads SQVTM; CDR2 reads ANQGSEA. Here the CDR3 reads CSVWTGLSSGANVLTF. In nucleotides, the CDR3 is TGCAGCGTCTGGACAGGCTTGAGCTCTGGGGCCAACGTCCTGACTTTC. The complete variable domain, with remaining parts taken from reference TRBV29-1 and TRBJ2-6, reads SAVISQKPSRDICQRGTSLTIQCQVDSQVTMMFWYRQQPGQSLTLIATANQGSEATYESGFVIDKFPISRPNLTFSTLTVSNMSPEDSSIYLCSVWTGLSSGANVLTFGAGSRLTVL.

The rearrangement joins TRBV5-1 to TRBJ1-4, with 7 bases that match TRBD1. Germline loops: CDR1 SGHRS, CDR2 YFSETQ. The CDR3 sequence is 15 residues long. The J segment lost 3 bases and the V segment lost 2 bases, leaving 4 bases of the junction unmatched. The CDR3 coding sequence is TGCGCCAGCAGCTTTACAGGGGCGGCTAATGAAAAACTGTTTTTT. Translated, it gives CASSFTGAANEKLFF. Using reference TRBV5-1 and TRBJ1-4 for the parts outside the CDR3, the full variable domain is KAGVTQTPRYLIKTRGQQVTLSCSPISGHRSVSWYQQTPGQGLQFLFEYFSETQRNKGNFPGRFSGRQFSNSRSEMNVSTLELGDSALYLCASSFTGAANEKLFFGSGTQLSVL.